Listed below are T cell receptor beta chains from one sample, sequenced in a study of neurological immune-mediated disorders. In TCRdb, the 5' RACE reads were re-called with MiXCR into one record per CDR3 protein. This sample carries about 25,000 distinct CDR3 sequences, about an eighth of them seen once, and the ten largest clones take 15% to 20%. Input material: PBMCs. Source of these receptors: a woman between 35 and 50 years old with HTLV-1-associated myelopathy (HAM/TSP). Each CDR3 is given with its conserved first and last residue. The D gene is left open where the match is weak. Expanded clones get a size class; other rows say once, few or many, or leave the size out.

clone size	V gene	J gene	D gene	CDR3 DNA	CDR3 protein
many	TRBV15	TRBJ1-1	-	TGTGCCACCAGCAGAGATAGGAACACTGAAGCTTTCTTT	CATSRDRNTEAFF
-	TRBV5-1	TRBJ2-1	TRBD1	TGCGCCAGTAGCTCTTCGACAGGGTACAATGATCAGTTCTTC	CASSSSTGYNDQFF
many	TRBV20-1	TRBJ2-7	-	TGCAGTGCGCGCGACGGAATCTACGAGCAGTACTTC	CSARDGIYEQYF
many	TRBV5-1	TRBJ1-2	-	TGCGCCAGCAGCTCTCAGGGAATTGGGAGGAGTGGCTACACCTTC	CASSSQGIGRSGYTF
many	TRBV9	TRBJ2-1	TRBD2	TGTGCCAGCAACGGCGGCGGGGGGCTTGAGCAGTTCTTC	CASNGGGGLEQFF
many	TRBV3-1	TRBJ2-1	TRBD2	TGTGCCAGCAGGGGGGGGAGGGGCAATGAGCAGTTCTTC	CASRGGRGNEQFF
many	TRBV4-1	TRBJ2-2	-	TGCGCCAGCAGCCAAGGGCAGACGAACACCGGGGAGCTGTTTTTT	CASSQGQTNTGELFF
many	TRBV5-1	TRBJ2-3	-	TGCGCCAGCAGCTTGGGCGGGGGCGCAGATACGCAGTATTTT	CASSLGGGADTQYF
many	TRBV15	TRBJ2-7	-	TGTGCCACCAGCAAAGTCGACAGCGCTGGCGAGCAGTACTTC	CATSKVDSAGEQYF
medium-sized	TRBV5-1	TRBJ1-1	-	TGCGCCAGCAGCTTGGCGGGGGCTCGCACTGAAGCTTTCTTT	CASSLAGARTEAFF
-	TRBV6-5	TRBJ1-1	-	TGTGCCAGCAGTTCCCATACCCGTCGCATGAACACTGAAGCTTTCTTT	CASSSHTRRMNTEAFF
many	TRBV7-9	TRBJ1-5	-	TGTGCCAGCAGCTTAGTAGGGAGCAATCAGCCCCAGCATTTT	CASSLVGSNQPQHF
many	TRBV5-6	TRBJ1-4	-	TGTGCCAGCAGCTCGCTAACTAATGAAAAACTGTTTTTT	CASSSLTNEKLFF
many	TRBV5-1	TRBJ2-1	TRBD1	TGCGCCAGCAGCTTGGGGGACAGGGATAATGAGCAGTTCTTC	CASSLGDRDNEQFF
few	TRBV11-2	TRBJ2-1	-	TGTGCCAGCAGCTTCACAGATTACAATGAGCAGTTCTTC	CASSFTDYNEQFF
many	TRBV5-1	TRBJ1-1	TRBD1	TGCGCCAGCAGCCCACAGGGACAGGGGAACACTGAAGCTTTCTTT	CASSPQGQGNTEAFF
many	TRBV7-3	TRBJ2-5	-	TGTGCCAGCAGCTCACTCGGACTGGAGCAAGAGACCCAGTACTTC	CASSSLGLEQETQYF
medium-sized	TRBV7-8	TRBJ1-2	-	TGTGCCAGCAGCTTAGACTCGGGCTTCTATGGCTACACCTTC	CASSLDSGFYGYTF
many	TRBV20-1	TRBJ1-2	-	TGCAGTGCTTACAAAGAAACTGGCTACACCTTC	CSAYKETGYTF
-	TRBV5-8	TRBJ1-2	-	TGTGCCAGCAGCGGGGGGGCCGTAAACTATGGCTACACCTTC	CASSGGAVNYGYTF
many	TRBV30	TRBJ2-2	-	TGTGCCTGGAGTGTGTACGGGGAGCTGTTTTTT	CAWSVYGELFF
many	TRBV4-1	TRBJ1-5	-	TGCGCCAGCAGCCAAGAGCAGACCGAGAATCAGCCCCAGCATTTT	CASSQEQTENQPQHF
many	TRBV3-1	TRBJ2-7	TRBD1	TGTGCCAGCAGCCGAGACAGGGGGGCCTACGAGCAGTACTTC	CASSRDRGAYEQYF
many	TRBV20-1	TRBJ1-2	-	TGCAGTGCTAGGTCCCTGAACTATGGCTACACCTTC	CSARSLNYGYTF
many	TRBV5-1	TRBJ1-1	-	TGCGCCAGCAGCGGGGACGGTTCGAACACTGAAGCTTTCTTT	CASSGDGSNTEAFF
-	TRBV5-1	TRBJ2-7	-	TGCGCCAGCAGCTTGGTGGGGGTCTACGAGCAGTACTTC	CASSLVGVYEQYF
many	TRBV20-1	TRBJ2-5	-	TGCAGTGCTACGGAAGAGACCCAGTACTTC	CSATEETQYF
many	TRBV10-2	TRBJ2-6	-	TGCGCCAGCAGTGAGCCCCGGGGGAGCTCTGGGGCCAACGTCCTGACTTTC	CASSEPRGSSGANVLTF
many	TRBV6-5	TRBJ1-3	-	TGTGCCAGCAGCCCCGAATGGCAGGGAAACACCATATATTTT	CASSPEWQGNTIYF
many	TRBV27	TRBJ2-1	TRBD2	TGTGCCAGCAGTTTAATGGGCGGGGGGTACAATGAGCAGTTCTTC	CASSLMGGGYNEQFF
many	TRBV5-1	TRBJ1-1	TRBD1	TGCGCCAGCAGCCCGGACAGGGGGCTAGGGACTGAAGCTTTCTTT	CASSPDRGLGTEAFF
many	TRBV6-1	TRBJ2-5	-	TGTGCCAGCCCGGACTACCAAGAGACCCAGTACTTC	CASPDYQETQYF
many	TRBV5-1	TRBJ1-1	-	TGCGCCAGCCGAACGCGGGGGAACACTGAAGCTTTCTTT	CASRTRGNTEAFF
medium-sized	TRBV20-1	TRBJ2-1	TRBD2	TGCAGTGCTCTAACACTTCCGGGACTAGCGGGGGGCTCCTACAATGAGCAGTTCTTC	CSALTLPGLAGGSYNEQFF
many	TRBV3-1	TRBJ2-7	TRBD1	TGTGCCAGCAGCCAAGGTCAGGGGGCGCCCTACGAGCAGTACTTC	CASSQGQGAPYEQYF
many	TRBV20-1	TRBJ2-3	TRBD2	TGCAGTGCTCCGTCCGGGACTAGCGGGGGGAGGACAGATACGCAGTATTTT	CSAPSGTSGGRTDTQYF
-	TRBV5-5	TRBJ1-2	-	TGTGCCAACAGCCCGAGACAGGAAAACTATGGCTACACCTTC	CANSPRQENYGYTF
many	TRBV7-2	TRBJ1-5	-	TGTGCCAGCAGCCCCTATGTGGGTCAGCCCCAGCATTTT	CASSPYVGQPQHF
-	TRBV20-1	TRBJ2-1	TRBD2	TGCAGTGCCCGAAATGCATTAGCGGGGGGTGTGGATGAGCAGTTCTTC	CSARNALAGGVDEQFF
many	TRBV4-2	TRBJ2-5	TRBD1	TGTGCCAGCAGAAGCGGAACAGGGGGCCAAGAGACCCAGTACTTC	CASRSGTGGQETQYF
few	TRBV7-3	TRBJ2-3	-	TGTGCCAGCAGCTTTCGAGGGGGGGAGACAGATACGCAGTATTTT	CASSFRGGETDTQYF
-	TRBV5-1	TRBJ2-1	-	TGCGCCTGCAGCTTGGATGGGTCAGGACAGTTCTTC	CACSLDGSGQFF
many	TRBV5-1	TRBJ2-7	-	TGCGCCAGCAGCGCACTAACAGGGTCGGATGGCTACGAGCAGTACTTC	CASSALTGSDGYEQYF
many	TRBV20-1	TRBJ2-1	TRBD1	TGCAGTGCAGACAGGGACAATGAGCAGTTCTTC	CSADRDNEQFF
many	TRBV5-1	TRBJ2-2	TRBD1	TGCGCCAGCAGAGATGGACAGGTTGACACCGGGGAGCTGTTTTTT	CASRDGQVDTGELFF
many	TRBV14	TRBJ2-7	-	TGTGCCAGCAGCCAAGAGAGGGGTTCCTACGAGCAGTACTTC	CASSQERGSYEQYF
-	TRBV19	TRBJ2-1	TRBD2	TGTGCCAGTAGTATAGCTTTCACCGGGGGGGCCTACAATGAGCAGTTCTTC	CASSIAFTGGAYNEQFF
-	TRBV5-6	TRBJ2-3	-	TGTGCCAGCAGCTCCCCCAGACGGATTGCCACAGATACGCAGTATTTT	CASSSPRRIATDTQYF
many	TRBV10-3	TRBJ2-3	TRBD1	TGTGCCATCAGTGCCACGGGACAGGGAGTCCCAGATACGCAGTATTTT	CAISATGQGVPDTQYF
many	TRBV5-6	TRBJ2-3	-	TGTGCCAGCAGATTTATGGGGCCTAGCACAGATACGCAGTATTTT	CASRFMGPSTDTQYF
-	TRBV15	TRBJ2-3	-	TGTGCCACCGGGCCCAACGCAGATACGCAGTATTTT	CATGPNADTQYF
many	TRBV12-3/TRBV12-4	TRBJ2-1	TRBD1	TGTGCCAGCAGTTTTTTGGGAAACGACAGGGATGAGCAGTTCTTC	CASSFLGNDRDEQFF
many	TRBV14	TRBJ2-3	-	TGTGCCAGCAGCCCCAGGCAGGGCTCAGATACGCAGTATTTT	CASSPRQGSDTQYF